At least ten counts were recorded for the clone carrying this T cell receptor beta chain. The CDR3 loop spans 10 amino acids. With 5 bases removed from V and 6 bases from J, the gap between germline ends came to 6 bases. Germline CDR1 and CDR2: GTSNPN and SVGIG (reference sequence). Breast cancer patients provided tissue from their axillary draining lymph nodes. This sample was taken from a study of breast tumors, draining lymph nodes, adjacent tissues. MiXCR was run by TCRdb on the multiplex PCR reads, yielding one entry per CDR3 protein. The data contain 150,000 to 250,000 distinct CDR3 sequences, approximately 33% of them seen just once; the ten biggest clones take up 4% to 4.5%.

The rearrangement links TRBV30 to TRBJ2-3; D call uncertain. Material: axillary lymph node tissue. The source is a female donor with breast cancer. Some clones in this sample may be carry-over from other donors' samples. The CDR3 coding sequence is TGTGCCTGGGAGAGGGATACGCAGTATTTT. Translation gives CAWERDTQYF.